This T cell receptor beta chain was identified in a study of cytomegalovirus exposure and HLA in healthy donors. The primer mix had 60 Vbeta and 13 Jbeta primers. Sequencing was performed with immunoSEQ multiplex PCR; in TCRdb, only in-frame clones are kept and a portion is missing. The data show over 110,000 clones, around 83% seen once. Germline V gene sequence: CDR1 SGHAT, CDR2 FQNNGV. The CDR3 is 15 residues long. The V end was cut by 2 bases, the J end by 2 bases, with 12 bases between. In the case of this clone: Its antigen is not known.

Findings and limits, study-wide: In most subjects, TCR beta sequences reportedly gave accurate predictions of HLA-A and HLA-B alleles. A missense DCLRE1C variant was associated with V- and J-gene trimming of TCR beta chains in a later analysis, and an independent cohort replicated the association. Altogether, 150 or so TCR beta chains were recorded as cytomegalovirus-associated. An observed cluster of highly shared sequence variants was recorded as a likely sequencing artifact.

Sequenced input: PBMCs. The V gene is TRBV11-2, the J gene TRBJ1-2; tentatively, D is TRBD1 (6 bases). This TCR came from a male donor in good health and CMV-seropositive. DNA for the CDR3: TGTGCCAGCAGCTTAACAGGGCGGTCGAACTATGGCTACACCTTC. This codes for CASSLTGRSNYGYTF.